The entry that follows covers one T cell receptor (beta chain) sequence. Its matching antigen is unknown. PCR primers comprised 60 Vbeta and 13 Jbeta primers. The assay was immunoSEQ multiplex PCR, and TCRdb's table has in-frame clones only and misses some. The sample has 50,000 to 70,000 clones. Between the trimmed V and J ends, which lost 2 bases and 6 bases, there was a span of 11 bases. The V gene's germline CDR1 is SEHNR and CDR2 FQNEAQ (reference sequence). The CDR3 covers 13 residues. Donors were nominally healthy when sampled, though unrecorded immune exposures were likely. This entry comes from a study of cytomegalovirus exposure and HLA in healthy donors. Study-wide points: Excluded: some indistinguishable V segments such as TRBV6-2 and TRBV6-3. The study put some 160 TCR beta chains on its list as cytomegalovirus-associated. When the data were analyzed later, several of the most significant clusters appeared to be linked to common viral pathogens.

Sequencing used PBMCs. The clonotype originates from a woman under 30 in good health and CMV-seronegative. V usage is TRBV7-9 and J usage is TRBJ2-7; TRBD1 might be the D (6 bases). The CDR3 coding sequence is TGTGCCAGCAGCTTAACCAGGGGTAGCGAGCAGTACTTC. This gives the protein CASSLTRGSEQYF.